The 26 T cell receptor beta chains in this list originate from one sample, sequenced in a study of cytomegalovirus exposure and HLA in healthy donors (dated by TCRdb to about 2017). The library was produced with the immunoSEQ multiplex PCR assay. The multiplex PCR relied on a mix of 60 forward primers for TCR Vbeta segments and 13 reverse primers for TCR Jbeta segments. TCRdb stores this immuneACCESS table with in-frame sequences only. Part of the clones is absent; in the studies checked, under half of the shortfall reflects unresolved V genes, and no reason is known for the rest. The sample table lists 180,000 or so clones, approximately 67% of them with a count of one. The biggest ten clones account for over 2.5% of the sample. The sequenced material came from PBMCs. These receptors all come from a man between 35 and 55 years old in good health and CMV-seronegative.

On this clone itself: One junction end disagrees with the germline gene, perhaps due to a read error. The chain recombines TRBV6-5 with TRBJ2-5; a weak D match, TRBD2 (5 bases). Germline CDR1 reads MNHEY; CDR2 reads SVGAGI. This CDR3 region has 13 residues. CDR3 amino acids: CAGSRDQSETQYF. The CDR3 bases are TGTGCCGGCAGTCGGGATCAGTCGGAGACCCAGTACTTC.

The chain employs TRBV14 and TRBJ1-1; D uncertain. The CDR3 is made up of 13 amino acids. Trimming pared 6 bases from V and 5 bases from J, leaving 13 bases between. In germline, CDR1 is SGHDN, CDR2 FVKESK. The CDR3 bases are TGTGCCAGCAGTCGGGTCGGGGTTACTGAAGCTTTCTTT. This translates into CASSRVGVTEAFF.

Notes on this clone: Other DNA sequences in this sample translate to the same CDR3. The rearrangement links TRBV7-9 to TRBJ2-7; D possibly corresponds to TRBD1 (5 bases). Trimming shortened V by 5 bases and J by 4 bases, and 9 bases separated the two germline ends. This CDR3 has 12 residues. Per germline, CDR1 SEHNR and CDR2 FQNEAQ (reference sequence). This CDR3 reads CASSPTGYEQYF. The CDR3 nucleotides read TGTGCCAGCAGCCCTACAGGTTACGAGCAGTACTTC.

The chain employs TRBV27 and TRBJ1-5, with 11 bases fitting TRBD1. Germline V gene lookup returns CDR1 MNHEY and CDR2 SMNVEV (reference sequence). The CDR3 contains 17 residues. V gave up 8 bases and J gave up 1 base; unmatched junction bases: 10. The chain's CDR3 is CASPPKGQGGSNQPQHF. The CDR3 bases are TGTGCCAGCCCCCCGAAGGGACAGGGGGGGAGCAATCAGCCCCAGCATTTT.

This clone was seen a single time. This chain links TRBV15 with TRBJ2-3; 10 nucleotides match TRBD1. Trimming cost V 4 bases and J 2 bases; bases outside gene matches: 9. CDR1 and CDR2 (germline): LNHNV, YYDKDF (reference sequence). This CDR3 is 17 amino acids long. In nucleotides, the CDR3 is TGTGCCACCAGCATAGACAGACAGGGGGCCGACACAGATACGCAGTATTTT. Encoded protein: CATSIDRQGADTDTQYF.

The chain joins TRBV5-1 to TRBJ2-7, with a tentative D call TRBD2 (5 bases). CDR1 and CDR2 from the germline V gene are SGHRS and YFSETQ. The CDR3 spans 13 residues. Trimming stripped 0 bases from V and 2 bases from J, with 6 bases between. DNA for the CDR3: TGCGCCAGCAGCTTGGGAGGGCCCTACGAGCAGTACTTC. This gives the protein CASSLGGPYEQYF.

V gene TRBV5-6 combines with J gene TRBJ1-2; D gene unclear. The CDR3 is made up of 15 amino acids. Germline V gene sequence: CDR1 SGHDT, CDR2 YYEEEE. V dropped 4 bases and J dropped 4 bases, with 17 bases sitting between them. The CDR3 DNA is TGTGCCAGCAGCCCCGCAGACTTTGAAGTCTATGGCTACACCTTC. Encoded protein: CASSPADFEVYGYTF.

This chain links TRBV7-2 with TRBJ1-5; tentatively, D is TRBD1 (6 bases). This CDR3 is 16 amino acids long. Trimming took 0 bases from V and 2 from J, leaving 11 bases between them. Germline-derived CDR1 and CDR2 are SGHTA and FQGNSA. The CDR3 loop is CASSLAGAGGNQPQHF. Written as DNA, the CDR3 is TGTGCCAGCAGCTTAGCGGGGGCAGGGGGCAATCAGCCCCAGCATTTT.

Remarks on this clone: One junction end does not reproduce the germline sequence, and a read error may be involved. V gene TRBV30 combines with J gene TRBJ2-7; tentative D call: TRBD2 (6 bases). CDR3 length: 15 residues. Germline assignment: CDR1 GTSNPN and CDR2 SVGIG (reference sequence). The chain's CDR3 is CAWGVLGGVSYEQYF. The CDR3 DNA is TGTGCCTGGGGTGTATTAGGCGGGGTTTCCTACGAGCAGTACTTC.

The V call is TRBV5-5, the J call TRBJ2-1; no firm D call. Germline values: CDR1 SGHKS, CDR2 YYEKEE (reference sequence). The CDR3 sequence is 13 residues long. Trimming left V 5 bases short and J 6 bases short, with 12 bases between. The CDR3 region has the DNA TGTGCCAGCAGGCAGACATCTGTCAATGAGCAGTTCTTC. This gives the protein CASRQTSVNEQFF.

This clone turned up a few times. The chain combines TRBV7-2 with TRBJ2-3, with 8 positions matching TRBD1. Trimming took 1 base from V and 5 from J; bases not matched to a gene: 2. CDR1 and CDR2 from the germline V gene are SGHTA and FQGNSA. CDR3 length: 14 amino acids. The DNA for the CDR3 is TGTGCCAGCAGCTTAGGGACAGGGAGAGATACGCAGTATTTT. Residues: CASSLGTGRDTQYF.

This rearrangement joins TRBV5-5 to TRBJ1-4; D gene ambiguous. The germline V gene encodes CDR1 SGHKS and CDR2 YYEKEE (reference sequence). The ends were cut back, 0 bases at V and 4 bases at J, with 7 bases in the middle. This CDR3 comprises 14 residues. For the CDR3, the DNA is TGTGCCAGCAGCTTGGCGGGGTATAATGAAAAACTGTTTTTT. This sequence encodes CASSLAGYNEKLFF.

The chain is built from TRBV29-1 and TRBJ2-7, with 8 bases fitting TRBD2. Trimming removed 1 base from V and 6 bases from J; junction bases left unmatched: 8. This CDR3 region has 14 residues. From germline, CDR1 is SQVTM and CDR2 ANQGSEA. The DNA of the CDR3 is TGCAGCGTTGAAGGTGGCCCGGGGGGGCGCGAGCAGTACTTC. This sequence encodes CSVEGGPGGREQYF.

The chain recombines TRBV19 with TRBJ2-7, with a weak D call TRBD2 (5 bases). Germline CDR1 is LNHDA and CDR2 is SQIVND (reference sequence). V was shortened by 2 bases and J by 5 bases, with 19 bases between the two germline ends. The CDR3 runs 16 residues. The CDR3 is CASSILSVRGVHEQYF. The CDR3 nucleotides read TGTGCCAGTAGTATACTTTCGGTCCGGGGAGTCCACGAGCAGTACTTC. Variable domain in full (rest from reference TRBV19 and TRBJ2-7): DGGITQSPKYLFRKEGQNVTLSCEQNLNHDAMYWYRQDPGQGLRLIYYSQIVNDFQKGDIAEGYSVSREKKESFPLTVTSAQKNPTAFYLCASSILSVRGVHEQYFGPGTRLTVT.

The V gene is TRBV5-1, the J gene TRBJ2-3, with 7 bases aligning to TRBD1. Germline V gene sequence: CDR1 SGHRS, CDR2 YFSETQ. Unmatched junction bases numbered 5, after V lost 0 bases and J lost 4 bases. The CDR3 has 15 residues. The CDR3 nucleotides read TGCGCCAGCAGCTTGGGGGGCAGGGGGTCAGATACGCAGTATTTT. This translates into CASSLGGRGSDTQYF.

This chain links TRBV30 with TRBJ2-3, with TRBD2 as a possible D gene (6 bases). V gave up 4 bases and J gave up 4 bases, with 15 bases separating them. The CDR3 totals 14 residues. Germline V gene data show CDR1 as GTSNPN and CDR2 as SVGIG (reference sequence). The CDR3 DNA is TGTGCCTGGACCCCCGCGGGGTATCCAGATACGCAGTATTTT. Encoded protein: CAWTPAGYPDTQYF.

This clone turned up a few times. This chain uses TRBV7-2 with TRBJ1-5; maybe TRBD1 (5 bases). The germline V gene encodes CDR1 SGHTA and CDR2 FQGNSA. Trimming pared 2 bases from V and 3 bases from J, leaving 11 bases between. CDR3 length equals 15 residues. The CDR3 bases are TGTGCCAGCAGCTTAATGGTACAGGACAATCAGCCCCAGCATTTT. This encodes CASSLMVQDNQPQHF. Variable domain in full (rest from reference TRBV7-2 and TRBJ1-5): GAGVSQSPSNKVTEKGKDVELRCDPISGHTALYWYRQSLGQGLEFLIYFQGNSAPDKSGLPSDRFSAERTGGSVSTLTIQRTQQEDSAVYLCASSLMVQDNQPQHFGDGTRLSIL.

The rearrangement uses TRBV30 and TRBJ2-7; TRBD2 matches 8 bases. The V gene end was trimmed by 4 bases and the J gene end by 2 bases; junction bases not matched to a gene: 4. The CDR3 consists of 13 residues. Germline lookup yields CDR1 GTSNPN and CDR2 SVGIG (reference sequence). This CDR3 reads CAWTVSGTYEQYF. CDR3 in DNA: TGTGCCTGGACGGTTAGCGGGACCTACGAGCAGTACTTC.

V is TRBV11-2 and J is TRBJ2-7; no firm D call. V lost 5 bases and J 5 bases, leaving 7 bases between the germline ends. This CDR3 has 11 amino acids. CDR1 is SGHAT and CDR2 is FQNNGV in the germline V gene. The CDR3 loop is CASSGRDEQYF. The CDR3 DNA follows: TGTGCCAGCAGCGGTCGGGACGAGCAGTACTTC.

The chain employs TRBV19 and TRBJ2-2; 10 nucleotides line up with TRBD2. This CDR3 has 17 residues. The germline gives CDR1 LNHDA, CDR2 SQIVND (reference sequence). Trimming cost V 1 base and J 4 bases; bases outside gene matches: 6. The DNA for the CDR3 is TGTGCCAGTAGTATAGGCCCCCTAGCGGGGGTCACCGGGGAGCTGTTTTTT. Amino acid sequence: CASSIGPLAGVTGELFF.

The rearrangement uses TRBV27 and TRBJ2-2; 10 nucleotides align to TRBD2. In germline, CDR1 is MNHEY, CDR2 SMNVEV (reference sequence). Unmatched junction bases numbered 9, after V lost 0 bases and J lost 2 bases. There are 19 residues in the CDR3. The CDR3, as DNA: TGTGCCAGCAGTTTATCGACGTCGGCTAGCGGGAGAAACACCGGGGAGCTGTTTTTT. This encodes CASSLSTSASGRNTGELFF.

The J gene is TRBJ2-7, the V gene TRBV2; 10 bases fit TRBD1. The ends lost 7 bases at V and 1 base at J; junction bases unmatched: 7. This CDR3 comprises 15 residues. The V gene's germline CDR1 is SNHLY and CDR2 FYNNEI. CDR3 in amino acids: CASNDQDRGSYEQYF. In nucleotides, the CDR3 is TGTGCCAGCAACGATCAGGACAGGGGGTCCTACGAGCAGTACTTC.

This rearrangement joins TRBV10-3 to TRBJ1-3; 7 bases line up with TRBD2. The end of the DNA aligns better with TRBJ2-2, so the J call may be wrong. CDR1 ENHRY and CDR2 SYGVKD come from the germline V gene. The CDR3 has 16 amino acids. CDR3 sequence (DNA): TGTGCCATCATGGGGGGGGGTTCGAGAAACACCGGGGAGCTGTTTTTT. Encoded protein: CAIMGGGSRNTGELFF.

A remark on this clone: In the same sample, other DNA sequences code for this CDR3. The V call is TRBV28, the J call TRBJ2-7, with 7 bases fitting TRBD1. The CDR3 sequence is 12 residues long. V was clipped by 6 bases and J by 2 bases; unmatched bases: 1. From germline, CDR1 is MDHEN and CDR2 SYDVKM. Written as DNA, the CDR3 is TGTGCCAGCAGACAGGGGCCCTACGAGCAGTACTTC. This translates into CASRQGPYEQYF.

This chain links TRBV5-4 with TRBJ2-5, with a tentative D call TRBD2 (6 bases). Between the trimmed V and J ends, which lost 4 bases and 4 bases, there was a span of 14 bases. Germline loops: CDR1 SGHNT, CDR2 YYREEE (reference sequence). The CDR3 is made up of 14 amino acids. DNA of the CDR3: TGTGCCAGCAGCCCTGGGACTTCGGGAGAGACCCAGTACTTC. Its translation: CASSPGTSGETQYF.

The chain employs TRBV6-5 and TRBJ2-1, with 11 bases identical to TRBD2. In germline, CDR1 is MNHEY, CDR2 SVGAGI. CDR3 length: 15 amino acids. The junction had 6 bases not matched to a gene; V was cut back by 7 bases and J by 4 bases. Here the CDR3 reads CASTLTSGGYNEQFF. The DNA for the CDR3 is TGTGCCAGCACCTTAACTAGCGGGGGTTACAATGAGCAGTTCTTC.